Sequencing of this T cell receptor (beta chain) was carried out in a study of post-analysis software for immune sequencing data. In the study overall: Included among the disease courses, which were recorded for the cohort, were relapsing-remitting, secondary progressive and progressive-relapsing multiple sclerosis.

Researchers reported that TCR beta cDNA libraries carried unique molecular identifiers. TCRdb called the PCR reads again in MiXCR, with one record for every CDR3 protein. The table lists almost 700,000 distinct CDR3 sequences, 59% of them singletons. Broader study findings: When patients were compared with controls, a handful of TRBV segments were more frequent, TRBV5-6, TRBV5-1 and TRBV20-1 among them. Controls had significantly higher normalized Chao1 diversity than multiple sclerosis patients.

This CDR3 is built from 16 residues. V lost 3 bases, J lost 0 bases, and 5 bases stayed unmatched. From germline, CDR1 is DFQATT and CDR2 SNEGSKA (reference sequence). Turning to this clonotype: Its target is unknown.

The receptor was isolated from a girl aged 2-15 years with multiple sclerosis. The chain uses TRBV20-1 and TRBJ1-6; TRBD1 matches at 7 bases. The specimen was blood. This chain's CDR3 is CSARLTGDSYNSPLHF. The DNA for the CDR3 is TGCAGTGCTAGGTTAACAGGGGACTCCTATAATTCACCCCTCCACTTT.